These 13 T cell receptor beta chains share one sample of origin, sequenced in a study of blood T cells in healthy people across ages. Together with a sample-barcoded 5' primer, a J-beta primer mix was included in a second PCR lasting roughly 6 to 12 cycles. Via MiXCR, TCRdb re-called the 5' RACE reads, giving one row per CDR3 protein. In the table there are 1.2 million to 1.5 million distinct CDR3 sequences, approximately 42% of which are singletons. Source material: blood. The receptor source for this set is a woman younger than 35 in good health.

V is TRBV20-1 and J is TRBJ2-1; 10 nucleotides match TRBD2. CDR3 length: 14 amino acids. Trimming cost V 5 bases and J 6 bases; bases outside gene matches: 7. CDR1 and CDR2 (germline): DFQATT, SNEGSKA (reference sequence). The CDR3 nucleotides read TGCAGTGCTGGGGTAGCGGGGGGACGCAATGAGCAGTTCTTC. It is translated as CSAGVAGGRNEQFF.

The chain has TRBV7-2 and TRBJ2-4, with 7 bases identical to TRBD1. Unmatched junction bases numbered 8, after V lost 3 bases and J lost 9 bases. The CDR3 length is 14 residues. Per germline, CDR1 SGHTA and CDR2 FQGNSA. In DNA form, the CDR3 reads TGTGCCAGCAGCTTCGGCGACAGGGTCGGCATTCAGTACTTC. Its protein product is CASSFGDRVGIQYF.

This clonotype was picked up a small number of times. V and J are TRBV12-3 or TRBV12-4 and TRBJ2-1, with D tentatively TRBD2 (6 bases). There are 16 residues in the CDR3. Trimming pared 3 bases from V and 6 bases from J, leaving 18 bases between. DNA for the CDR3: TGTGCCAGCAGTTTGCCCGTGACTAGTTGGTCCAATGAGCAGTTCTTC. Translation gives CASSLPVTSWSNEQFF.

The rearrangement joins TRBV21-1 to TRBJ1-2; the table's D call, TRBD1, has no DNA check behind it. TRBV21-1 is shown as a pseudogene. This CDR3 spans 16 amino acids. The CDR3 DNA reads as TGTGCCAGCACCGTCACGACAGGGGAAGTTAATGTTGGCTACACCTTC. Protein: CASTVTTGEVNVGYTF.

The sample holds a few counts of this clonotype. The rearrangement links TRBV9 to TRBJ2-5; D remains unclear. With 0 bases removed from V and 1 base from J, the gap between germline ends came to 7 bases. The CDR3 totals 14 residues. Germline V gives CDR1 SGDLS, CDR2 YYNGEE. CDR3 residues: CASSVANSQETQYF. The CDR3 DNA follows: TGTGCCAGCAGCGTAGCTAACAGCCAAGAGACCCAGTACTTC.

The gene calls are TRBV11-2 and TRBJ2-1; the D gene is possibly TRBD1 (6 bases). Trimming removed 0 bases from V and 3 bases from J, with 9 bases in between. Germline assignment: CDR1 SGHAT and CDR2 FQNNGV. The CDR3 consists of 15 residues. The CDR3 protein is CASSLEGGNYNEQFF. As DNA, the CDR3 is TGTGCCAGCAGCTTAGAAGGGGGTAACTACAATGAGCAGTTCTTC.

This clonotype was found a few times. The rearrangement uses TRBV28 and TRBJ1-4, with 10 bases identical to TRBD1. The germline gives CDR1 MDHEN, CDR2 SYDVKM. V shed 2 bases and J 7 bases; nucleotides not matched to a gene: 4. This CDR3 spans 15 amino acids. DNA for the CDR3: TGTGCCAGCAGTTTAGGACAGGGGGAAACTGAAAAACTGTTTTTT. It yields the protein CASSLGQGETEKLFF.

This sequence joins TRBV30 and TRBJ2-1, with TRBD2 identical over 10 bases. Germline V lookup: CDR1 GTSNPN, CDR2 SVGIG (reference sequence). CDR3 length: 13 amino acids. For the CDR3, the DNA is TGTGCATTACTAGCGGGGCCTCGGAATGAGCAGTTCTTC. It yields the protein CALLAGPRNEQFF.

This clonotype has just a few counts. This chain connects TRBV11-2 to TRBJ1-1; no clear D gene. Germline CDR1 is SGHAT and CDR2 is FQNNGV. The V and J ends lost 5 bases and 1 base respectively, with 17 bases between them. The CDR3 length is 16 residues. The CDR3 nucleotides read TGTGCCAGCAGCCCCCGTCGCGCCCAGACGAACACTGAAGCTTTCTTT. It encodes CASSPRRAQTNTEAFF.

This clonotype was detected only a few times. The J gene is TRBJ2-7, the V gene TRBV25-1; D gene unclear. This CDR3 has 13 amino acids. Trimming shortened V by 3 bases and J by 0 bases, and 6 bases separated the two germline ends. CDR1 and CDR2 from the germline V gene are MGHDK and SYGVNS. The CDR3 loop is CASSDPFSYEQYF. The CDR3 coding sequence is TGTGCCAGCAGTGACCCCTTCTCCTACGAGCAGTACTTC.

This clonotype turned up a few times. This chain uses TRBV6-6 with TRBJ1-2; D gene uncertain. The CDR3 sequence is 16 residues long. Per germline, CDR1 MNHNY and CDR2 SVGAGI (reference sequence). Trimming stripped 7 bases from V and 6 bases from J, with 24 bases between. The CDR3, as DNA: TGTGCCAGCACTTGGAGGGCCCCCGGAGTTGGAGATGGCTACACCTTC. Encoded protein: CASTWRAPGVGDGYTF.

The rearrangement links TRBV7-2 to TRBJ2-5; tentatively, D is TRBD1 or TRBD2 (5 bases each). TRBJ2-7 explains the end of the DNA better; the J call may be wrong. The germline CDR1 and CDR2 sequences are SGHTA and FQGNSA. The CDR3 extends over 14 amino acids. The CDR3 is CASSFQRTSYEQYF. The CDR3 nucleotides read TGTGCCAGCAGCTTCCAGCGGACAAGCTACGAGCAGTACTTC.

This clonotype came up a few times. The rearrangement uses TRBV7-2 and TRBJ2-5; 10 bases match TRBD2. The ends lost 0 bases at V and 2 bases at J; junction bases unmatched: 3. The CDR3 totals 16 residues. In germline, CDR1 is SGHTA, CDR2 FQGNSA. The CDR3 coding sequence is TGTGCCAGCAGCTTAGCAGAGCGGGGGGGGCAAGAGACCCAGTACTTC. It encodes CASSLAERGGQETQYF.